A selection of T cell receptor beta chains follows, all from one sample in a study of neoadjuvant anti-PD-1 for oral cavity cancer. Clones were read by immunoSEQ multiplex PCR, and TCRdb kept only the in-frame ones, dropping some. The sample lists about 14,000 clones; 71% were seen once. This material consisted of PBMCs, taken before nivolumab (anti-PD-1) treatment. All receptors derive from a person between 40 and 80 years old with oral cavity squamous cell carcinoma. Each CDR3 is given with its conserved first and last residue. Each record gives: D gene, J gene, V gene, clone size, CDR3 DNA, CDR3 protein. The D gene is left open where the match is weak. The size of a clone is reported for some rows only, either as once, few or many, or as a class for expanded clones.

d_gene: TRBD1; j_gene: TRBJ2-3; v_gene: TRBV5-1; abundance: NA; CDR3nt: TGCGCCAGCAGCTTTTTATTACAGGGGAGCACAGATACGCAGTATTTT; CDR3aa: CASSFLLQGSTDTQYF
d_gene: NA; j_gene: TRBJ1-6; v_gene: TRBV19; abundance: NA; CDR3nt: TGTGCCAGTAGTCCGAGGGGGAATTCACCCCTCCACTTT; CDR3aa: CASSPRGNSPLHF
d_gene: NA; j_gene: TRBJ1-2; v_gene: TRBV4-1; abundance: NA; CDR3nt: TGCGCCAGCAGCCAAATCGGGACATATGGCTACACCTTC; CDR3aa: CASSQIGTYGYTF
d_gene: TRBD1; j_gene: TRBJ2-5; v_gene: TRBV10-3; abundance: NA; CDR3nt: TGTGCCATCAGTAAGAGGTCGGGAGACAGGGGAGAGGAGACCCAGTACTTC; CDR3aa: CAISKRSGDRGEETQYF
d_gene: TRBD1; j_gene: TRBJ2-2; v_gene: TRBV4-1; abundance: NA; CDR3nt: TGCGCCAGCAGCCACCACGACAGGGTAGTCCCCGGGGAGCTGTTTTTT; CDR3aa: CASSHHDRVVPGELFF
d_gene: NA; j_gene: TRBJ2-1; v_gene: TRBV5-1; abundance: NA; CDR3nt: TGCGCCAGCACTGGGCGGATGAGCTCCTACAATGAGCAGTTCTTC; CDR3aa: CASTGRMSSYNEQFF
d_gene: NA; j_gene: TRBJ1-4; v_gene: TRBV7-8; abundance: NA; CDR3nt: TGTGCCAGCAGCCAACAACGGACCGAGTGGGAAAAACTGTTTTTT; CDR3aa: CASSQQRTEWEKLFF
d_gene: NA; j_gene: TRBJ1-1; v_gene: TRBV4-1; abundance: NA; CDR3nt: TGCGCCAGCAGCCTCGAGCGAACGGATGAAGCTTTCTTT; CDR3aa: CASSLERTDEAFF
d_gene: NA; j_gene: TRBJ2-7; v_gene: TRBV10-3; abundance: NA; CDR3nt: TGTGCCATCAGGGCGACTAGCTCCTACGAGCAGTACTTC; CDR3aa: CAIRATSSYEQYF
d_gene: NA; j_gene: TRBJ2-1; v_gene: TRBV15; abundance: once; CDR3nt: TGTGCCACCAGCAGAGAGTTGGGAGAGCAGTTCTTC; CDR3aa: CATSRELGEQFF
d_gene: NA; j_gene: TRBJ1-5; v_gene: TRBV5-1; abundance: NA; CDR3nt: TGCGCCAGCAGCTTGTCGTCCAGGGACGGGGATCAGCCCCAGCATTTT; CDR3aa: CASSLSSRDGDQPQHF
d_gene: NA; j_gene: TRBJ2-3; v_gene: TRBV4-1; abundance: few; CDR3nt: TGCGCCAGTAAAAAAGGACAGTTCACAGATACGCAGTATTTT; CDR3aa: CASKKGQFTDTQYF
d_gene: NA; j_gene: TRBJ1-1; v_gene: TRBV7-2; abundance: NA; CDR3nt: TGTGCCAGCAGCTCGATGTGGGCGAACACTGAAGCTTTCTTT; CDR3aa: CASSSMWANTEAFF
d_gene: NA; j_gene: TRBJ2-7; v_gene: TRBV2; abundance: NA; CDR3nt: TGTGCCAGCAACTTATTGGACAGCCCAGCCTACGAGCAGTACTTC; CDR3aa: CASNLLDSPAYEQYF
d_gene: NA; j_gene: TRBJ2-2; v_gene: TRBV2; abundance: few; CDR3nt: TGTGCCAGCAGTGAAGGTGGTGGTCTCCCCGGGGAGCTGTTTTTT; CDR3aa: CASSEGGGLPGELFF
d_gene: TRBD1; j_gene: TRBJ1-4; v_gene: TRBV29-1; abundance: NA; CDR3nt: TGCAGCGGGGGACAGGGAGGAGAAAAACTGTTTTTT; CDR3aa: CSGGQGGEKLFF
d_gene: TRBD1; j_gene: TRBJ2-4; v_gene: TRBV30; abundance: NA; CDR3nt: TGTGCCCATTCAGGGGGTGCCAATCTAGCCAAAAACATTCAGTACTTC; CDR3aa: CAHSGGANLAKNIQYF
d_gene: NA; j_gene: TRBJ1-5; v_gene: TRBV5-8; abundance: NA; CDR3nt: TGTGCCAGCAGCTCCCCCGGCCGAGGCAATCAGCCCCAGCATTTT; CDR3aa: CASSSPGRGNQPQHF
d_gene: NA; j_gene: TRBJ2-5; v_gene: TRBV5-1; abundance: NA; CDR3nt: TGCGCCAGCAGCTTGGTTCGGCAAACCGGGACCCAGTACTTC; CDR3aa: CASSLVRQTGTQYF
d_gene: NA; j_gene: TRBJ2-7; v_gene: TRBV6-1; abundance: NA; CDR3nt: TGTGCCAGCGAGACCTACTACGAGCAGTACTTC; CDR3aa: CASETYYEQYF
d_gene: NA; j_gene: TRBJ1-1; v_gene: TRBV25-1; abundance: large; CDR3nt: TGTGCCAGCAGTCGGGGCGGCGGTATGGCAGCTTTCTTT; CDR3aa: CASSRGGGMAAFF
d_gene: TRBD2; j_gene: TRBJ2-7; v_gene: TRBV7-2; abundance: once; CDR3nt: TGTGCCAGCAGCTTACTAGCGGCTACCTACGAGCAGTACTTC; CDR3aa: CASSLLAATYEQYF
d_gene: TRBD1; j_gene: TRBJ2-7; v_gene: TRBV28; abundance: NA; CDR3nt: TGTGCCAGCAGTGGGACAGGGGTTGGGTACGAGCAGTACTTC; CDR3aa: CASSGTGVGYEQYF
d_gene: NA; j_gene: TRBJ2-5; v_gene: TRBV6-1; abundance: NA; CDR3nt: TGTGCCAGCAGGAGAGCAGAAGGTCGGGAGACCCAGTACTTC; CDR3aa: CASRRAEGRETQYF
d_gene: NA; j_gene: TRBJ1-5; v_gene: TRBV7-3; abundance: few; CDR3nt: TGTGCCAGCAGCTTCATTCAGCCCCAGCATTTT; CDR3aa: CASSFIQPQHF
d_gene: TRBD2; j_gene: TRBJ2-3; v_gene: TRBV6-4; abundance: NA; CDR3nt: TGTGCCAGCAGTGACTCGGCTAGCGGGGCAGATACGCAGTATTTT; CDR3aa: CASSDSASGADTQYF
d_gene: NA; j_gene: TRBJ2-2; v_gene: TRBV2; abundance: NA; CDR3nt: TGTGCCAGCAGCGAACGGCCGAACACCGGGGAGCTGTTTTTT; CDR3aa: CASSERPNTGELFF
d_gene: NA; j_gene: TRBJ1-1; v_gene: TRBV30; abundance: few; CDR3nt: TGTGCCTGGAGCGTTGGGCGGGGCACTGAAGCTTTCTTT; CDR3aa: CAWSVGRGTEAFF
d_gene: NA; j_gene: TRBJ1-5; v_gene: TRBV29-1; abundance: once; CDR3nt: TGCAGCGCCGGAGCCAGGGACCAGCCCCAGCATTTT; CDR3aa: CSAGARDQPQHF
d_gene: NA; j_gene: TRBJ2-7; v_gene: TRBV5-4; abundance: NA; CDR3nt: TGTGCCAGCAGTTCCCCTATCCGAGGGCGACATGACGAGCAGTACTTC; CDR3aa: CASSSPIRGRHDEQYF
d_gene: TRBD1; j_gene: TRBJ1-1; v_gene: TRBV30; abundance: NA; CDR3nt: TGTGCCTGGACCGACAGGGGAAGGTGGGGGCAAGCTTTCTTT; CDR3aa: CAWTDRGRWGQAFF
d_gene: TRBD1; j_gene: TRBJ1-6; v_gene: TRBV6-1; abundance: once; CDR3nt: TGTGCCAGCCTGAGGGACAGGGTTAATTCACCCCTCCACTTT; CDR3aa: CASLRDRVNSPLHF
d_gene: TRBD1; j_gene: TRBJ1-3; v_gene: TRBV11-3; abundance: NA; CDR3nt: TGTGCCAGCAGCTTGACAGGGGTTGGAAACACCATATATTTT; CDR3aa: CASSLTGVGNTIYF
d_gene: NA; j_gene: TRBJ1-5; v_gene: TRBV28; abundance: NA; CDR3nt: TGTGCCTCATTTGAGAGCAATCAGCCCCAGCATTTT; CDR3aa: CASFESNQPQHF
d_gene: TRBD1; j_gene: TRBJ1-2; v_gene: TRBV7-3; abundance: few; CDR3nt: TGTGCCAGCAGCACCCGGACAGGGTCCGGCTACACCTTC; CDR3aa: CASSTRTGSGYTF
d_gene: TRBD1; j_gene: TRBJ2-4; v_gene: TRBV7-2; abundance: NA; CDR3nt: TGTGCCAGCAGCTTAGGGCACAGGGGCAAAATAGCCAAAAACATTCAGTACTTC; CDR3aa: CASSLGHRGKIAKNIQYF
d_gene: NA; j_gene: TRBJ2-1; v_gene: TRBV27; abundance: NA; CDR3nt: TGTGCCAGCAGTACGCCCTACAATGAGCAGTTCTTC; CDR3aa: CASSTPYNEQFF
d_gene: NA; j_gene: TRBJ2-7; v_gene: TRBV5-1; abundance: NA; CDR3nt: TGCGCCAGCAGCCGGACCGGGTTCGAGCAGTACTTC; CDR3aa: CASSRTGFEQYF
d_gene: NA; j_gene: TRBJ1-1; v_gene: TRBV30; abundance: NA; CDR3nt: TGTGCCTGGAGTGTACTTAGGGGGGATACTGAAGCTTTCTTT; CDR3aa: CAWSVLRGDTEAFF
d_gene: NA; j_gene: TRBJ2-1; v_gene: TRBV29-1; abundance: NA; CDR3nt: TGCAGCGCCGAACGGCGGGGAAGGTACAATGAGCAGTTCTTC; CDR3aa: CSAERRGRYNEQFF
d_gene: NA; j_gene: TRBJ1-1; v_gene: TRBV28; abundance: few; CDR3nt: TGTGCCAGCCATTTGTGGGGGAACACTGAAGCTTTCTTT; CDR3aa: CASHLWGNTEAFF
d_gene: NA; j_gene: TRBJ1-1; v_gene: TRBV5-4; abundance: NA; CDR3nt: TGTGCCAGCAGCTTAAGTGTCGTCGGTCGGGCTGAAGCTTTCTTT; CDR3aa: CASSLSVVGRAEAFF
d_gene: TRBD1; j_gene: TRBJ2-1; v_gene: TRBV15; abundance: NA; CDR3nt: TGTGCCACCAGAGACAGGGCTACTTACAATGAGCAGTTCTTC; CDR3aa: CATRDRATYNEQFF
d_gene: NA; j_gene: TRBJ2-1; v_gene: TRBV29-1; abundance: NA; CDR3nt: TGCAGCGTTGTTCTTGTCAGCTACAATGAGCAGTTCTTC; CDR3aa: CSVVLVSYNEQFF
d_gene: NA; j_gene: TRBJ2-3; v_gene: TRBV7-3; abundance: NA; CDR3nt: TGTGCCAGCAGCTTAAATAGTGGCAGCCAAGATACGCAGTATTTT; CDR3aa: CASSLNSGSQDTQYF
d_gene: NA; j_gene: TRBJ2-2; v_gene: TRBV28; abundance: NA; CDR3nt: TGTGCCAGCAGTTTAAATCCGGGGCCACAAACCGGGGAGCTGTTTTTT; CDR3aa: CASSLNPGPQTGELFF
d_gene: NA; j_gene: TRBJ2-5; v_gene: TRBV28; abundance: NA; CDR3nt: TGTGCCAGCAGCCCTCCCCGTTACCAAGAGACCCAGTACTTC; CDR3aa: CASSPPRYQETQYF
d_gene: NA; j_gene: TRBJ1-1; v_gene: TRBV28; abundance: NA; CDR3nt: TGTGCCAGCATCAAGGGGGGGTCGAACACTGAAGCTTTCTTT; CDR3aa: CASIKGGSNTEAFF
d_gene: TRBD2; j_gene: TRBJ2-1; v_gene: TRBV10-1; abundance: NA; CDR3nt: TGCGCCAGCAAAGCCGGGACTAGCGGGGACAATGAGCAGTTCTTC; CDR3aa: CASKAGTSGDNEQFF
d_gene: TRBD2; j_gene: TRBJ2-1; v_gene: TRBV7-3; abundance: NA; CDR3nt: TGTGCCAGCAGCCCGACTAGCGGGGGTTACAATGAGCAGTTCTTC; CDR3aa: CASSPTSGGYNEQFF
d_gene: TRBD1; j_gene: TRBJ1-1; v_gene: TRBV5-1; abundance: few; CDR3nt: TGCGCCAGCAGCTTCACAGGGGTAACTGAAGCTTTCTTT; CDR3aa: CASSFTGVTEAFF
d_gene: NA; j_gene: TRBJ2-1; v_gene: TRBV11-2; abundance: NA; CDR3nt: TGTGCCAGCAGCCCTGGACCCCGGCAGTTCTTC; CDR3aa: CASSPGPRQFF